This record looks at one TCR beta chain sequence and its context. The data originate from a study of blood T cell repertoires in COVID-19. Sequencing was performed with immunoSEQ multiplex PCR; in TCRdb, only in-frame clones are kept and a portion is missing. In the table there are roughly 86,000 clones, about nine tenths of which are singletons. Germline loops: CDR1 SGHAT, CDR2 FQNNGV. V gave up 5 bases and J gave up 1 base; unmatched junction bases: 12. The CDR3 is made up of 17 amino acids. V and J are TRBV11-2 and TRBJ2-7; 9 bases agree with TRBD1. Sample: peripheral blood. The TCR comes from a man aged 45-60 years with active or convalescent COVID-19. Here the CDR3 reads CASSHGTGTLFSYEQYF. As DNA, the CDR3 is TGTGCCAGCAGCCATGGGACAGGGACCCTTTTTTCCTACGAGCAGTACTTC.